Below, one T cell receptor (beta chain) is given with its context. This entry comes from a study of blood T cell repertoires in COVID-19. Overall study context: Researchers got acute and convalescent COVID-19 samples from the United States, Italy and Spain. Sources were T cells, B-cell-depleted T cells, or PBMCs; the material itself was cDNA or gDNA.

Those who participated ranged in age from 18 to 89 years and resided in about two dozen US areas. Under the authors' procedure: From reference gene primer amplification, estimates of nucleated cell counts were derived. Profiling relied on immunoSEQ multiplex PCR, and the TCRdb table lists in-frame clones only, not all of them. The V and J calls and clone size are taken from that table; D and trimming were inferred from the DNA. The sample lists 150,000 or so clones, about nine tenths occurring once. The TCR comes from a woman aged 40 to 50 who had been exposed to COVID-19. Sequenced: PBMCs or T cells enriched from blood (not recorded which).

For the CDR3, the DNA is TGTGCCAACCAGGGCCCTAATCAGCCCCAGCATTTT. Its protein product is CANQGPNQPQHF. The V call is TRBV28, the J call TRBJ1-5, with D perhaps TRBD1 (5 bases). V was cut by 10 bases and J by 4 bases, with 11 bases left in between. Germline CDR1 is MDHEN and CDR2 is SYDVKM. CDR3 length: 12 amino acids.